Listed here is a single T cell receptor (beta chain). Antigen: not known. This sample is drawn from a study of T cell responses to AZD1222 COVID-19 vaccine. Study outcomes and limitations: Two AZD1222 administrations were followed by greater Spike-specific TCR breadth and depth.

The assay was immunoSEQ multiplex PCR, and TCRdb's table has in-frame clones only and misses some. The sample lists 120,000 to 150,000 clones; over 75% were seen once. The CDR3 covers 13 residues. Trimming took off 3 bases at V and 6 bases at J, with 11 bases between the two ends. CDR1 is GTSNPN, CDR2 SVGIG, per germline (reference sequence). The TCR comes from an adult who received the MenACWY meningococcal vaccine as a control. The starting material was peripheral blood, obtained 28 days after the second dose of the MenACWY control vaccine. The chain links TRBV30 to TRBJ2-2; the D call may be TRBD1 or TRBD2 (5 bases each). The CDR3 coding sequence is TGTGCCTGGAGCCGAGGGGAGTCCGGGGAGCTGTTTTTT. This sequence encodes CAWSRGESGELFF.